The 15 T cell receptor beta chains reported below all come from one sample, sequenced in a study of blood T cell repertoires in COVID-19. Only in-frame clones appear in the TCRdb table, and some are missing; sequencing was by immunoSEQ multiplex PCR. The sample has around 76,000 clones, around 83% seen once; the top ten hold about 6.9%. Specimen: peripheral blood. The receptors were sampled from a man aged 30 to 45 with COVID-19, enrolled during active disease.

V usage is TRBV29-1 and J usage is TRBJ1-4; 11 bases line up with TRBD1. The V and J ends lost 4 bases and 9 bases, in that order; junction bases with no gene match: 10. From germline, CDR1 is SQVTM and CDR2 ANQGSEA. This CDR3 is 15 amino acids long. The CDR3 DNA is TGCAGCGTTGGGGACGGACAGGGGGCGGCGAAAAAACTGTTTTTT. The encoded protein is CSVGDGQGAAKKLFF.

This rearrangement joins TRBV6-2 or TRBV6-3 to TRBJ2-3; 7 positions agree with TRBD2. Germline CDR1 and CDR2: MNHEY and SVGEGT. V shed 6 bases and J 1 base; nucleotides not matched to a gene: 19. This CDR3 is built from 19 residues. The CDR3 loop is CASSLGMGGSALRTDTQYF. Written as DNA, the CDR3 is TGTGCCAGCAGCCTGGGGATGGGCGGGAGCGCTCTTCGCACAGATACGCAGTATTTT.

This sequence joins TRBV11-2 and TRBJ2-5, with D possibly matching TRBD2 (7 bases). In germline, CDR1 is SGHAT, CDR2 FQNNGV. This CDR3 is built from 12 residues. With 9 bases removed from V and 4 bases from J, the gap between germline ends came to 12 bases. CDR3 sequence (DNA): TGTGCCAGTCGAGGGGGGGGAGAGACCCAGTACTTC. Amino acids: CASRGGGETQYF.

Points on this clone: At one of its ends the junction is not consistent with the germline gene, which may arise from a read error. This chain links TRBV7-7 with TRBJ2-5; TRBD2 agrees at 15 bases. The CDR3 consists of 16 residues. Per the germline V gene, CDR1 is SSHAT and CDR2 is FNYEAQ (reference sequence). The CDR3 sequence: CASSARTSGRGETQYF. The DNA for the CDR3 is TGTGCTAGCAGCGCCCGGACTAGCGGGAGGGGAGAGACCCAGTACTTC.

The chain links TRBV19 to TRBJ1-1, with 8 bases matching TRBD1. The J segment lost 8 bases and the V segment lost 6 bases, leaving 5 bases of the junction unmatched. The CDR3 spans 12 residues. The germline gives CDR1 LNHDA, CDR2 SQIVND (reference sequence). The CDR3 DNA follows: TGTGCCAGTAGGGGACAGGCGGGGGAAGCTTTCTTT. As protein: CASRGQAGEAFF.

This clone was observed once. Germline and junction disagree at one end, which may indicate a read error. V gene TRBV6-2 or TRBV6-3 combines with J gene TRBJ2-3; D remains ambiguous. This CDR3 comprises 11 residues. The germline CDR1 and CDR2 sequences are MNHEY and SVGEGT. CDR3 bases: TGTGCCAGCAGTTACTCGAATTTTCAGAATTTT. It encodes CASSYSNFQNF.

The rearrangement links TRBV10-3 to TRBJ1-4, with 8 bases identical to TRBD1. With 0 bases clipped from V and 8 bases from J, the junction kept 2 bases outside the gene matches. There are 14 residues in the CDR3. The germline CDR1 and CDR2 sequences are ENHRY and SYGVKD. CDR3 coding DNA: TGTGCCATCAGTGAGTCCGGGACAGGCGAAAAACTGTTTTTT. It codes for CAISESGTGEKLFF.

The chain combines TRBV6-2 or TRBV6-3 with TRBJ2-7, with D possibly TRBD1 on 7 matching bases. CDR1 is MNHEY and CDR2 is SVGEGT in the germline V gene. The CDR3 extends over 16 amino acids. Trimming left V 0 bases short and J 1 base short, with 13 bases between. The DNA of the CDR3 is TGTGCCAGCAGTTACTCTGGCGGGACAGTGTCCTACGAGCAGTACTTC. Encoded protein: CASSYSGGTVSYEQYF.

The chain links TRBV6-5 to TRBJ1-5; no firm D call. CDR3 length: 14 residues. The germline V gene encodes CDR1 MNHEY and CDR2 SVGAGI. V lost 6 bases, J lost 5 bases, and 14 bases lay in between. CDR3 DNA sequence: TGTGCCAGCAGGCGTACCCGGTCGGATCAGCCCCAGCATTTT. This encodes CASRRTRSDQPQHF.

DNA of the CDR3: TGTGCAAGTCGCTCAGGGGTAACCTACGAGCAGTACTTC. It specifies CASRSGVTYEQYF. The V gene is TRBV12-2, the J gene TRBJ2-7; the DNA was not compared with TRBD1, the D call given in the table. TRBV12-2 corresponds to a pseudogene. The CDR3 sequence is 13 residues long.

This chain uses TRBV5-1 with TRBJ2-5; 16 bases are shared with TRBD2. V shed 4 bases, J shed 4 bases, and the junction held 10 bases outside the gene matches. Looked up from germline, CDR1 is SGHRS and CDR2 is YFSETQ. This CDR3 spans 18 amino acids. The CDR3 DNA reads TGCGCCAGCAGCCCGGGACTAGCGGGAGGGCGGTCAGGAGAGACCCAGTACTTC. Protein product: CASSPGLAGGRSGETQYF.

This chain uses TRBV28 with TRBJ1-6, with D hard to call. The CDR3 covers 11 residues. Trimming pared 3 bases from V and 9 bases from J, leaving 3 bases between. Germline lookup yields CDR1 MDHEN and CDR2 SYDVKM. CDR3: CASSFSSPLHF. DNA of the CDR3: TGTGCCAGCAGTTTCTCTTCACCCCTCCACTTT.

The rearrangement uses TRBV9 and TRBJ2-5, with D perhaps TRBD1 (5 bases). Germline CDR1 reads SGDLS; CDR2 reads YYNGEE. The CDR3 runs to 13 residues. Trimming took off 3 bases at V and 3 bases at J, with 9 bases between the two ends. This CDR3 reads CASSAGAEETQYF. The CDR3 DNA follows: TGTGCCAGCAGCGCTGGGGCGGAAGAGACCCAGTACTTC.

The rearrangement links TRBV28 to TRBJ1-1, with TRBD1 identical over 7 bases. The CDR3 has 11 residues. Germline CDR1 is MDHEN and CDR2 is SYDVKM. Germline trimming cut 7 bases from V and 10 bases from J; bases unmatched to any gene: 6. The CDR3 coding sequence is TGTGCCAGCAATCACAGGGGTGGAGCTTTCTTT. Protein: CASNHRGGAFF.

The chain has TRBV6-5 and TRBJ2-3; 12 bases fit TRBD2. Germline V gives CDR1 MNHEY, CDR2 SVGAGI. The CDR3 totals 14 residues. Germline trimming cut 8 bases from V and 1 base from J; bases unmatched to any gene: 1. The CDR3 protein is CASRTSGGTDTQYF. Here the CDR3 DNA reads TGTGCCAGCCGGACTAGCGGGGGCACAGATACGCAGTATTTT.